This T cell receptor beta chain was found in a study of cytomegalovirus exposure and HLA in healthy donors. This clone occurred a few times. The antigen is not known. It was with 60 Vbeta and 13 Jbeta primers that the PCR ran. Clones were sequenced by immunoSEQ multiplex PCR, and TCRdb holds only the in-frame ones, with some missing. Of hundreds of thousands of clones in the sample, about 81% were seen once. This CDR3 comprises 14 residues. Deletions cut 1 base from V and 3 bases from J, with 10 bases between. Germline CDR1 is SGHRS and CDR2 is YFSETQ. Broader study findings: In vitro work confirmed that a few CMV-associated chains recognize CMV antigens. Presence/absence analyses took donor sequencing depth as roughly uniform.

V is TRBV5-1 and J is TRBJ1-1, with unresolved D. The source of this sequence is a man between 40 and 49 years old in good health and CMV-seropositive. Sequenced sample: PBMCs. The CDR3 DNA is TGCGCCAGCAGCTTGACAGCCTTGTACACTGAAGCTTTCTTT. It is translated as CASSLTALYTEAFF.